Given below is one TCR beta chain in context. Measured with immunoSEQ multiplex PCR; TCRdb has only the in-frame clones, and not every one. The data hold 40,000 to 55,000 clones, with 93% observed a single time. This entry comes from a study of control samples from healthy donors and cancer patients. The CDR3 has 15 residues. Trimming at V came to 1 base and at J to 4 bases, leaving 2 bases not matched to a gene. Germline V lookup: CDR1 SNHLY, CDR2 FYNNEI. The TCR was taken from a woman aged 50 to 60 with head and neck cancer. Sequenced input: PBMCs. The chain carries TRBV2 and TRBJ1-4, with 8 bases fitting TRBD1. The chain's CDR3 is CASSEVGQDNEKLFF. The CDR3 nucleotides are TGTGCCAGCAGTGAAGTGGGACAGGATAATGAAAAACTGTTTTTT.